This T cell receptor (beta chain) was identified during a study of CD4 T cells in relation to SARS-CoV-2 and coronaviruses. Study-wide points: This crossreactivity analysis covered spike protein alone, no other viral proteins.

Unexposed donor CD4+ T cells date from about 2010-2018, before the COVID-19 pandemic. After roughly 9 days of culture, CD4+ T cells were isolated. This clone was picked up a small number of times. The antigen is not known. Using immunoSEQ multiplex PCR, the repertoire was profiled, and TCRdb retains in-frame clones only, with some absent. This sample has under 30,000 clones, with about three quarters found just once. The CDR3 sequence is 13 residues long. V was clipped by 7 bases and J by 4 bases, with 11 bases between them. Germline V gene lookup returns CDR1 LGHNT and CDR2 FRNRAP. The TCR was taken from a human donor in good health. Sequenced input: CD4+ T cells from PBMCs, cultured in vitro. The chain employs TRBV12-5 and TRBJ1-5, with D tentatively TRBD1 (5 bases). This CDR3 reads CASVPGANQPQHF. The DNA of the CDR3 is TGTGCTAGTGTCCCCGGGGCGAATCAGCCCCAGCATTTT. The entire variable domain, with the rest obtained from reference TRBV12-5 and TRBJ1-5, is as follows: DARVTQTPRHKVTEMGQEVTMRCQPILGHNTVFWYRQTMMQGLELLAYFRNRAPLDDSGMPKDRFSAEMPDATLATLKIQPSEPRDSAVYFCASVPGANQPQHFGDGTRLSIL.